Given below is one T cell receptor beta chain in context. This record belongs to a study of cytomegalovirus exposure and HLA in healthy donors. The CDR3 is made up of 13 amino acids. The V end was cut by 7 bases, the J end by 0 bases, with 10 bases between. The germline V gene has CDR1 MGHDK and CDR2 SYGVNS. Each of the donors was a healthy bone marrow donor. PCR employed 60 Vbeta and 13 Jbeta primers. The data were produced by immunoSEQ multiplex PCR, yet TCRdb's version contains in-frame clones alone and is incomplete. The sample lists hundreds of thousands of clones; around four fifths were seen once.

This sequence was found in a boy younger than 10 in good health and CMV-seronegative. This sequence joins TRBV25-1 and TRBJ2-7; D ambiguous. The specimen was PBMCs. The CDR3 bases are TGTGCCAGCAACAATGGTGCCTCCTACGAGCAGTACTTC. This translates into CASNNGASYEQYF.